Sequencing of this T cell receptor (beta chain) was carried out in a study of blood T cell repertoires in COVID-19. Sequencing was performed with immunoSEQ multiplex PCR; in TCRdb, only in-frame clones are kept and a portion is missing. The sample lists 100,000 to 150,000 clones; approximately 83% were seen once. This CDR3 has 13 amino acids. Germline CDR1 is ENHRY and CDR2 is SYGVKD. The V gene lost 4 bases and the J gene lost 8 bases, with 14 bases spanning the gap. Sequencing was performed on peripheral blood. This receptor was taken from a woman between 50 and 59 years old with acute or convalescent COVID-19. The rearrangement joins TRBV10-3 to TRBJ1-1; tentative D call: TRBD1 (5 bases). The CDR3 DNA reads TGTGCCATCAGTGGACCCGGGGCGGGGGAAGCTTTCTTT. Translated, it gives CAISGPGAGEAFF.